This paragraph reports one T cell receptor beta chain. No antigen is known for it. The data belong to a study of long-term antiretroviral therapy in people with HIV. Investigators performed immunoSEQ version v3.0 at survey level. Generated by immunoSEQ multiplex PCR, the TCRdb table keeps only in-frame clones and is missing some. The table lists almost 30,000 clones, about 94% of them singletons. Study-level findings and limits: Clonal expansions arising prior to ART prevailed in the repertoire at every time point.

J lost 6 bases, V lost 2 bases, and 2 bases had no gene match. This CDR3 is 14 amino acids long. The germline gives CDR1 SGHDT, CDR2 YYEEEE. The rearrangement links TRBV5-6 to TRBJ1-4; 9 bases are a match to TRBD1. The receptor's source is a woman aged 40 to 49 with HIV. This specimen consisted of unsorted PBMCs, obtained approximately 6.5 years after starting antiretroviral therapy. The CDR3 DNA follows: TGTGCCAGCAGCTTTGGGACAGGGTATGAAAAACTGTTTTTT. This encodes CASSFGTGYEKLFF.